Listed below are T cell receptor beta chains from one sample, sequenced in a study of Ad26.COV2.S vaccination and SARS-CoV-2 variants. Assay used: immunoSEQ multiplex PCR; TCRdb lists only in-frame clones, some missing. The repertoire holds 440,000 or so clones, with roughly 91% as singletons. Sequenced here: peripheral blood, sampled in a trial of Ad26.COV2.S vaccine versus placebo. These receptors were collected from a person aged 18 to 65 who received the Ad26.COV2.S COVID-19 vaccine or a placebo. Both conserved end residues are part of each CDR3. A D gene is named only where the DNA matches it firmly. The size of a clone is reported for some rows only, either as once, few or many, or as a class for expanded clones.

cdr3_nt	cdr3_aa	d_call	clone_size	v_call	j_call
TGTGCCAGTAGTCACCAGCGGGAGGGCCGGGGCAATGAGCAGTTCTTC	CASSHQREGRGNEQFF	TRBD2	-	TRBV19	TRBJ2-1
TGTGCCAGCAGCTTAGAAGGGGGGGCGAAAGGGTCCTACAATGAGCAGTTCTTC	CASSLEGGAKGSYNEQFF	-	-	TRBV7-9	TRBJ2-1
TGCAGCGTCCTGGGAGGGGGCGATGAAAAACTGTTTTTT	CSVLGGGDEKLFF	TRBD1	-	TRBV29-1	TRBJ1-4
TGTGCCAGCAGCCGAGCGGGAGGGAACACAGATACGCAGTATTTT	CASSRAGGNTDTQYF	TRBD2	-	TRBV6-5	TRBJ2-3
TGTGCCAGCTGCGGGAGGGCCCGGGCGGATGAGCAGTTCTTC	CASCGRARADEQFF	TRBD2	-	TRBV7-2	TRBJ2-1
TGTGCCAGCAGCTTAGCTTTCCAGGGGGCCTACACAGATACGCAGTATTTT	CASSLAFQGAYTDTQYF	TRBD1	few	TRBV7-9	TRBJ2-3
TGTGCCAGCAGCCCCGGGGGGGCAGGCGGGAGGCAAGAGACCCAGTACTTC	CASSPGGAGGRQETQYF	TRBD2	-	TRBV5-5	TRBJ2-5
TGTGCCAGCAGCCAAATGGCGGAGGTGGGAGCTTTCTTT	CASSQMAEVGAFF	-	-	TRBV4-2	TRBJ1-1
TGTGCCAGCAGCTTAAGTTGGCAGAATGAGCAGTTCTTC	CASSLSWQNEQFF	-	-	TRBV7-3	TRBJ2-1
TGTGCCAGCAGCTTAGGTGACAGGGGGAATGAGCAGTTCTTC	CASSLGDRGNEQFF	TRBD1	-	TRBV7-2	TRBJ2-1
TGCGCCAGCAGCCAGGGCACCTCCTACGAGCAGTACTTC	CASSQGTSYEQYF	-	-	TRBV4-1	TRBJ2-7
TGTGCCAGCAGCCGCCTTGGAGCGGGAGGGCCGGATACGCAGTATTTT	CASSRLGAGGPDTQYF	TRBD2	-	TRBV14	TRBJ2-3
TGTGCCATCAGTGAGCTTTATGCGGATACGCAGTATTTT	CAISELYADTQYF	-	-	TRBV10-3	TRBJ2-3
TGTGCCAGTAGTATTGCGGCCGGTACGCAGTTCTTC	CASSIAAGTQFF	-	-	TRBV19	TRBJ2-1
TGTGCCAGCAGCTTGTCGGCGGGAGAGGGAGATACGCAGTATTTT	CASSLSAGEGDTQYF	TRBD2	-	TRBV7-3	TRBJ2-3
TGTGCCAGTAGCCTGGGACAGGGGGAGGGGAGCACTGAAGCTTTCTTT	CASSLGQGEGSTEAFF	TRBD1	once	TRBV19	TRBJ1-1
TGTGCCAGCAGTCCTCTCAGCGGGAGCTCCTACGAGCAGTACTTC	CASSPLSGSSYEQYF	TRBD2	few	TRBV6-5	TRBJ2-7
TGTGCCAGCAGCTCGGCGGAGGGGGTGACCGGGGAGCTGTTTTTT	CASSSAEGVTGELFF	-	-	TRBV7-6	TRBJ2-2
TGTGCCAGCAGCCAGACAGGGGACAATGAGCAGTTCTTC	CASSQTGDNEQFF	TRBD1	-	TRBV28	TRBJ2-1
TGTGCCAGCAGTAAAAACCATATAACAGGGGCGGATACGCAGTATTTT	CASSKNHITGADTQYF	TRBD1	-	TRBV27	TRBJ2-3
TGTGCCAGCAGTGAAGCCCGGACTAGCGGATACAATGAGCAGTTCTTC	CASSEARTSGYNEQFF	TRBD2	-	TRBV6-1	TRBJ2-1
TGTGCCAGCAGCCAAGATTTCGGAGCGGGAAGGGACACCGGGGAGCTGTTTTTT	CASSQDFGAGRDTGELFF	TRBD2	-	TRBV14	TRBJ2-2
TGTGCCAGCAGTTACCTGCGAGCTGAGACCCAGTACTTC	CASSYLRAETQYF	-	-	TRBV6-2/TRBV6-3	TRBJ2-5
TGTGCCAGCAGCCCGCCGGGACATTTAGGGACCCAGTACTTC	CASSPPGHLGTQYF	-	-	TRBV3-1/TRBV3-2	TRBJ2-5
TGCGCCAGCAGCCAAGAAGGGAACTACCAAGAGACCCAGTACTTC	CASSQEGNYQETQYF	-	-	TRBV4-1	TRBJ2-5
TGTGCCAGCAGTTATGTAGGGGGCTCCACCGGGGAGCTGTTTTTT	CASSYVGGSTGELFF	TRBD1	-	TRBV6-2/TRBV6-3	TRBJ2-2
TGCGCCAGCAGCTTGAGGGGACTTGGGGTCCGGGATACGCAGTATTTT	CASSLRGLGVRDTQYF	-	-	TRBV5-1	TRBJ2-3
TGTGCCAGCAGCCAGAACCGGCGGGCCACAGATACGCAGTATTTT	CASSQNRRATDTQYF	-	once	TRBV5-4	TRBJ2-3
TGTGCCAGCAGTTACTCACGATCTTCGAGCCAGCCCCAGCATTTT	CASSYSRSSSQPQHF	-	-	TRBV6-5	TRBJ1-5